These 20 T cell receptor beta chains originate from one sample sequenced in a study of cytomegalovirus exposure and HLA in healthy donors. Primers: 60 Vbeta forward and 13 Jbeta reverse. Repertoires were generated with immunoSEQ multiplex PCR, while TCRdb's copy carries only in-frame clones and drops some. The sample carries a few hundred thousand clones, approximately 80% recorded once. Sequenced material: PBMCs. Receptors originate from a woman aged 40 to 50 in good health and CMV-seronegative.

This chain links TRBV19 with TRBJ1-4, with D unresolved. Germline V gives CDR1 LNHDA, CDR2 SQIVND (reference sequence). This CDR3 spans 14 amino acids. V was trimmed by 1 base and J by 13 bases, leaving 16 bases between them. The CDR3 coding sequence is TGTGCCAGTAGTATAGGTTCCGCCCAAGATAGACTGTTTTTT. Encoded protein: CASSIGSAQDRLFF. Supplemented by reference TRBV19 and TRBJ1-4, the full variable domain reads DGGITQSPKYLFRKEGQNVTLSCEQNLNHDAMYWYRQDPGQGLRLIYYSQIVNDFQKGDIAEGYSVSREKKESFPLTVTSAQKNPTAFYLCASSIGSAQDRLFFGSGTQLSVL.

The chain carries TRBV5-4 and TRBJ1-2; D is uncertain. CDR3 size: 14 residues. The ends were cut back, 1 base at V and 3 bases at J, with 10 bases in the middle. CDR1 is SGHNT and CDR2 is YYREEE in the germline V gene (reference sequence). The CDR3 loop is CASSLPGGDYGYTF. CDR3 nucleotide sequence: TGTGCCAGCAGCTTGCCGGGAGGAGACTATGGCTACACCTTC.

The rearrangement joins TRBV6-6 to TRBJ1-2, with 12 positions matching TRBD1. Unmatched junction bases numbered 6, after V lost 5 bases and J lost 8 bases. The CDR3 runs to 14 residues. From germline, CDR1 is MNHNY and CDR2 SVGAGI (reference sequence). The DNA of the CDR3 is TGTGCCAGCAGTCAGTTCGGGACAGGGGGCGGCTACACCTTC. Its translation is CASSQFGTGGGYTF.

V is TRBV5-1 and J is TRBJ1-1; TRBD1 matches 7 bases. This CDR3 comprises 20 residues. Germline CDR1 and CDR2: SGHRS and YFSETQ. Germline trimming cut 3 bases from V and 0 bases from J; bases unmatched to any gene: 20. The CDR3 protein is CASSSRDFNRGNLMNTEAFF. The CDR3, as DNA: TGCGCCAGCAGCTCTCGAGATTTTAACAGGGGCAACCTCATGAACACTGAAGCTTTCTTT.

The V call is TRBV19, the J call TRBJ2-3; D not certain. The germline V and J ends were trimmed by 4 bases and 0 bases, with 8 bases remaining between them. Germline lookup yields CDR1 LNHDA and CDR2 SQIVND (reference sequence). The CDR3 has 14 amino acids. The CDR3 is CASSNTVSTDTQYF. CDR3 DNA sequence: TGTGCCAGTAGTAACACAGTGAGCACAGATACGCAGTATTTT.

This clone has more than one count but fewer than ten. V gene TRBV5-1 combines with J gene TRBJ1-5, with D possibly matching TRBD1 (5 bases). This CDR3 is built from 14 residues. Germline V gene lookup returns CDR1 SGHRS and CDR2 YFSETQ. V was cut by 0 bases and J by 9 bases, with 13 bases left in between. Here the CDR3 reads CASSLVQGTGPQHF. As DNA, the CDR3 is TGCGCCAGCAGCTTGGTGCAGGGAACTGGGCCCCAGCATTTT.

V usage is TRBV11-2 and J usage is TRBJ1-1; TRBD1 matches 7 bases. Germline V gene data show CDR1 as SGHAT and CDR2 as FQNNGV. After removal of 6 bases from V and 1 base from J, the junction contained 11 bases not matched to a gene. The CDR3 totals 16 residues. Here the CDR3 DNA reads TGTGCCAGCAGACCCCTCGACAGGGTAAAGAACACTGAAGCTTTCTTT. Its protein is CASRPLDRVKNTEAFF.

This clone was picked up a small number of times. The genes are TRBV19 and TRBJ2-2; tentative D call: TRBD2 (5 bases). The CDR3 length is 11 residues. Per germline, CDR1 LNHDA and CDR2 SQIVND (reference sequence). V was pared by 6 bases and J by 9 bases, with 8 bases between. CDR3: CASRGGWELFF. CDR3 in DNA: TGTGCCAGTAGGGGCGGGTGGGAGCTGTTTTTT.

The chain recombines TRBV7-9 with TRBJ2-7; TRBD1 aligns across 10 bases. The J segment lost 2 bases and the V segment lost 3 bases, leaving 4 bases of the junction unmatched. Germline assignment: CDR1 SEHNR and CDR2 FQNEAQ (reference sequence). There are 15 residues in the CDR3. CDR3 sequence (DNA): TGTGCCAGCAGCTTCGGACAGGGGGTAACCTACGAGCAGTACTTC. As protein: CASSFGQGVTYEQYF. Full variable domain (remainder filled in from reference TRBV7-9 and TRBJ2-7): DTGVSQNPRHKITKRGQNVTFRCDPISEHNRLYWYRQTLGQGPEFLTYFQNEAQLEKSRLLSDRFSAERPKGSFSTLEIQRTEQGDSAMYLCASSFGQGVTYEQYFGPGTRLTVT.

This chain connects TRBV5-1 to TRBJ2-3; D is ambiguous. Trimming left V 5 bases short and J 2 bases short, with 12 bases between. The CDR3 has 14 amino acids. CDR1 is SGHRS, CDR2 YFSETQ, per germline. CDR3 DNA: TGCGCCAGCAGTCCCGAGCCGAACACAGATACGCAGTATTTT. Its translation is CASSPEPNTDTQYF.

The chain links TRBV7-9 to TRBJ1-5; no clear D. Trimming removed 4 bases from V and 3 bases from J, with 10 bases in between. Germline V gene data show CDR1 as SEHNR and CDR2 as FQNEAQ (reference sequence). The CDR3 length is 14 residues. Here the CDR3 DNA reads TGTGCCAGCAGCTCAAATGGACTCAATCAGCCCCAGCATTTT. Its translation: CASSSNGLNQPQHF.

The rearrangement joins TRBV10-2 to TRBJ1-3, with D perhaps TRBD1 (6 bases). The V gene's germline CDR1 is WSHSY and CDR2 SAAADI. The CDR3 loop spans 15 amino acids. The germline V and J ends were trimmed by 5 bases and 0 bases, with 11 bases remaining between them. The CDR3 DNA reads TGCGCCAGCAGTACGGGACAAAGCTCTGGAAACACCATATATTTT. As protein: CASSTGQSSGNTIYF.

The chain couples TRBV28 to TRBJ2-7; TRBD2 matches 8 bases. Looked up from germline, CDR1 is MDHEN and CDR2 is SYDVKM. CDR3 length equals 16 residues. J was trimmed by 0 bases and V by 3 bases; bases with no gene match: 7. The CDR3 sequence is CASSLLVAGNSYEQYF. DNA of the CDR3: TGTGCCAGCAGTTTGTTGGTAGCGGGGAACTCCTACGAGCAGTACTTC.

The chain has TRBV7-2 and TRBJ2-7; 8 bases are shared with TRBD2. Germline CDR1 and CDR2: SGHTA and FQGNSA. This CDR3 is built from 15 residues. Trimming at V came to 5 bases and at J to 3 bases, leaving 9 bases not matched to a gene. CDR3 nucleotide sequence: TGTGCCAGCAGCCCGTACGGGGGGGACAACTACGAGCAGTACTTC. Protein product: CASSPYGGDNYEQYF.

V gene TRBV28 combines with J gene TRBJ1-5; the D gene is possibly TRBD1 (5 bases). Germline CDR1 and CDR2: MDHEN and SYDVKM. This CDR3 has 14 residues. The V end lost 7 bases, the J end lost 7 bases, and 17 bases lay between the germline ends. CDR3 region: CASNEFTGVQPQHF. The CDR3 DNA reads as TGTGCCAGCAATGAATTCACGGGGGTCCAGCCCCAGCATTTT.

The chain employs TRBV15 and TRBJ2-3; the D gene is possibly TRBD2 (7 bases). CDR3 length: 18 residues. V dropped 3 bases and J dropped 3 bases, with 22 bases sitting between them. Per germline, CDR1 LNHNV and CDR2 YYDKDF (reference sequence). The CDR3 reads CATSRGLQRGGLTDTQYF. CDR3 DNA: TGTGCCACCAGCAGGGGCCTTCAAAGGGGGGGATTGACAGATACGCAGTATTTT.

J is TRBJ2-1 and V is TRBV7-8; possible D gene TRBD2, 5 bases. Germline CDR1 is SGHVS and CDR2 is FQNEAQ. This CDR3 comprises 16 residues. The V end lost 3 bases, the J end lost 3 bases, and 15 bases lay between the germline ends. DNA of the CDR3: TGTGCCAGCAGCTTGGAGGTCCGCCCCAACTACAATGAGCAGTTCTTC. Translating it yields CASSLEVRPNYNEQFF. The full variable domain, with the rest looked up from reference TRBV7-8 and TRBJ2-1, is GAGVSQSPRYKVAKRGQDVALRCDPISGHVSLFWYQQALGQGPEFLTYFQNEAQLDKSGLPSDRFFAERPEGSVSTLKIQRTQQEDSAVYLCASSLEVRPNYNEQFFGPGTRLTVL.

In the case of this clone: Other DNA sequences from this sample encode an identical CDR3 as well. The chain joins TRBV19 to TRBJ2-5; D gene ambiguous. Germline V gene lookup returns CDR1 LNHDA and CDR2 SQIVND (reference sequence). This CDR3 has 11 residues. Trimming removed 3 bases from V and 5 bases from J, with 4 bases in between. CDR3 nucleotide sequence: TGTGCCAGTAGTATCAGGGAGACCCAGTACTTC. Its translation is CASSIRETQYF.

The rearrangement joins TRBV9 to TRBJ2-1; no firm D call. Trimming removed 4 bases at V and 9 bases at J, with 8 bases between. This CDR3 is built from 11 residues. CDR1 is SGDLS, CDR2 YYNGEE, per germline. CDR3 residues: CASSLESEQFF. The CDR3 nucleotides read TGTGCCAGCAGCCTCGAGAGTGAGCAGTTCTTC.

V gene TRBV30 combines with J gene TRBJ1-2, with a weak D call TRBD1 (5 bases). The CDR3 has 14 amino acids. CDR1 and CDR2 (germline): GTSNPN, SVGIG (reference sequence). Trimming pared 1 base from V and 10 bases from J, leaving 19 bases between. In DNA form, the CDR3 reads TGTGCCTGGAGTGAACAGGATAGAGGTCCTCTCTACACCTTC. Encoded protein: CAWSEQDRGPLYTF.